This entry features one T cell receptor beta chain sequence. What it binds is not known. Researchers made TCR beta libraries by using iRepertoire HTBI primers and running Arm-PCR on CDR3 regions. TCRdb re-called the multiplex PCR reads with MiXCR, one entry per CDR3 protein. This sample carries about 540,000 distinct CDR3 sequences, about 14% of them seen once, and the ten largest clones take approximately 9.3%. Time point described: newly diagnosed GD, antithyroid drugs for less than 3 months. With RNA extracted from PBMCs as input, the TCR library was made. The sample is drawn from a study of regulatory T cells in long-lasting Graves disease. Overall study: Under 3 months of antithyroid drugs had been taken by newly diagnosed Graves' patients. Study-wide results and limits: Reduced TCR diversity was observed in persistent Graves' patients versus newly diagnosed patients.

V lost 5 bases and J lost 4, with 12 bases in between. Germline V gene data show CDR1 as KGHSH and CDR2 as LQKENI. The length of the CDR3 is 14 residues. These data also featured in a second study, about T cells in Graves' hyperthyroidism and ophthalmopathy. This second study says: The primer set for the first-round RT-PCR of the TCR CDR3 was HTBI.

The chain uses TRBV18 and TRBJ2-1; unclear D gene. This clonotype was obtained from a man under 40 with Graves disease. The input for sequencing was peripheral blood mononuclear cells (PBMCs), taken at new diagnosis, from a patient treated with antithyroid drugs. Written as DNA, the CDR3 is TGTGCCAGCTCAGGCACAGCTAATTACAATGAGCAGTTCTTC. Amino acid sequence: CASSGTANYNEQFF.